The 28 T cell receptor beta chains below were found in one sample sequenced in a study of cytomegalovirus exposure and HLA in healthy donors. TCRdb's copy holds only in-frame clones and misses some; the assay was immunoSEQ multiplex PCR. The data show roughly 52,000 clones, about nine tenths seen once. The specimen was PBMCs. These receptor sequences come from a man younger than 35 in good health and CMV-seronegative.

The chain is built from TRBV6-5 and TRBJ2-1; TRBD1 aligns across 8 bases. The V gene's germline CDR1 is MNHEY and CDR2 SVGAGI. The CDR3 has 15 residues. The V segment lost 6 bases and the J segment 3 bases; nucleotides outside the gene matches: 7. CDR3 DNA: TGTGCCAGCAGCTATGGACAGGGCCTCTACAATGAGCAGTTCTTC. This codes for CASSYGQGLYNEQFF.

The chain couples TRBV18 to TRBJ2-7, with 14 bases identical to TRBD2. Germline V gives CDR1 KGHSH, CDR2 LQKENI. The CDR3 loop spans 15 amino acids. V lost 5 bases to trimming and J lost 6 bases; unmatched junction nucleotides: 6. The CDR3 here is CASSEGLAGVGEQYF. The DNA for the CDR3 is TGTGCCAGCTCAGAGGGACTAGCGGGAGTGGGCGAGCAGTACTTC.

V gene TRBV2 combines with J gene TRBJ1-2; D remains unclear. Germline V gives CDR1 SNHLY, CDR2 FYNNEI. Between the trimmed V and J ends, which lost 8 bases and 4 bases, there was a span of 20 bases. The CDR3 consists of 15 residues. The CDR3 protein is CASANKGAGIYGYTF. The CDR3 bases are TGTGCCAGCGCAAACAAGGGCGCGGGGATCTATGGCTACACCTTC.

The count of this clone is one. The V gene is TRBV29-1, the J gene TRBJ2-3; perhaps TRBD2 as D (7 bases). Germline values: CDR1 SQVTM, CDR2 ANQGSEA. V shed 7 bases and J shed 0 bases, with 23 bases lying between them. The CDR3 loop spans 17 amino acids. CDR3 loop: CSANSGGDSSSTDTQYF. CDR3 coding DNA: TGCAGCGCCAATTCGGGGGGCGACAGCTCTAGCACAGATACGCAGTATTTT.

The chain has TRBV29-1 and TRBJ2-5, with 10 bases identical to TRBD2. V dropped 3 bases and J dropped 5; count of bases not matched to a gene: 12. This CDR3 is built from 16 residues. Germline V gene lookup returns CDR1 SQVTM and CDR2 ANQGSEA. CDR3 nucleotides: TGCAGCGTTGAGAGGAGGCTAGCGGGAGATAGGGAGACCCAGTACTTC. This translates into CSVERRLAGDRETQYF.

This clone turned up a few times. V and J are TRBV9 and TRBJ2-3, with TRBD1 identical over 8 bases. Germline CDR1 SGDLS, CDR2 YYNGEE. The CDR3 totals 15 residues. With 0 bases clipped from V and 3 bases from J, the junction kept 3 bases outside the gene matches. CDR3 coding DNA: TGTGCCAGCAGCGTAGCAGGGGGCATAACAGATACGCAGTATTTT. It codes for CASSVAGGITDTQYF.

This chain joins TRBV18 and TRBJ2-3, with TRBD1 identical over 7 bases. J was trimmed by 5 bases and V by 5 bases; bases with no gene match: 10. The CDR3 sequence is 15 residues long. CDR1 is KGHSH and CDR2 is LQKENI in the germline V gene. In DNA, the CDR3 is TGTGCCAGCTCATCCGACAGGGACGGTTTAGATACGCAGTATTTT. Its protein product is CASSSDRDGLDTQYF. Full variable domain (outside the CDR3, taken from reference TRBV18 and TRBJ2-3): NAGVMQNPRHLVRRRGQEARLRCSPMKGHSHVYWYRQLPEEGLKFMVYLQKENIIDESGMPKERFSAEFPKEGPSILRIQQVVRGDSAAYFCASSSDRDGLDTQYFGPGTRLTVL.

The chain joins TRBV7-9 to TRBJ1-5; the D gene is possibly TRBD1 (6 bases). Germline V lookup: CDR1 SEHNR, CDR2 FQNEAQ (reference sequence). The CDR3 is 16 residues long. V lost 5 bases to trimming and J lost 2 bases, with 16 bases between them. The CDR3 DNA reads as TGTGCCAGCAGCCCCCAAGACAGGCCCGGCAATCAGCCCCAGCATTTT. Translating it yields CASSPQDRPGNQPQHF.

J is TRBJ2-3 and V is TRBV5-4; 8 positions match TRBD2. Germline V gene data show CDR1 as SGHNT and CDR2 as YYREEE (reference sequence). V lost 2 bases, J lost 2 bases, and 7 bases stayed unmatched. CDR3 length: 16 residues. The CDR3 region has the DNA TGTGCCAGCAGCTTACCGGGACTAGATAACACAGATACGCAGTATTTT. It is translated as CASSLPGLDNTDTQYF.

The V call is TRBV18, the J call TRBJ2-5; 8 positions agree with TRBD2. Germline lookup yields CDR1 KGHSH and CDR2 LQKENI. With V trimmed by 4 bases and J by 7 bases, 5 bases remained unmatched. The CDR3 is 13 residues long. Here the CDR3 DNA reads TGTGCCAGCTCACAGGGACTAGAGGGGACCCAGTACTTC. It encodes CASSQGLEGTQYF.

This clone was observed a few times. This chain uses TRBV5-1 with TRBJ2-1; 7 nucleotides match TRBD2. Trimming at V came to 3 bases and at J to 9 bases, leaving 6 bases not matched to a gene. Looked up from germline, CDR1 is SGHRS and CDR2 is YFSETQ. The CDR3 extends over 13 amino acids. In DNA form, the CDR3 reads TGCGCCAGCAGCTACGGCGGGGGTACTGAGCAGTTCTTC. Protein product: CASSYGGGTEQFF.

The chain employs TRBV7-6 and TRBJ2-5; unclear D gene. This CDR3 is built from 14 residues. Germline assignment: CDR1 SGHVS and CDR2 FNYEAQ. V was trimmed by 7 bases and J by 7 bases, leaving 19 bases between them. Here the CDR3 reads CASTSEVAAMTQYF. The CDR3 nucleotides are TGTGCCAGCACCAGTGAAGTAGCTGCTATGACCCAGTACTTC.

The chain is built from TRBV7-3 and TRBJ2-1; 14 nucleotides match TRBD2. Germline assignment: CDR1 SGHTA and CDR2 FQGTGA. The junction had 12 bases not matched to a gene; V was cut back by 5 bases and J by 6 bases. This CDR3 contains 18 residues. The CDR3 DNA follows: TGTGCCAGCAGCCTATTGACTAGCGGGAGGGTGAGGGGCAATGAGCAGTTCTTC. Translation: CASSLLTSGRVRGNEQFF.

The chain uses TRBV6-1 and TRBJ1-2, with 10 bases fitting TRBD1. The germline V gene has CDR1 MNHNS and CDR2 SASEGT. The CDR3 runs 15 residues. The V gene end was trimmed by 3 bases and the J gene end by 8 bases; junction bases not matched to a gene: 9. CDR3 bases: TGTGCCAGCAGTGACCGACCCGGGACAGGGGTCGGCTACACCTTC. This translates into CASSDRPGTGVGYTF.

This clone is labeled medium-sized. The rearrangement joins TRBV4-1 to TRBJ2-2; 14 bases are shared with TRBD2. The V gene end was trimmed by 4 bases and the J gene end by 6 bases; junction bases not matched to a gene: 7. CDR3 size: 17 residues. Germline lookup yields CDR1 MGHRA and CDR2 YSYEKL. The CDR3 DNA reads TGCGCCAGCAGCCCTACCGGGACTAGCGGGAGTGCCGGGGAGCTGTTTTTT. Translating gives CASSPTGTSGSAGELFF.

This chain connects TRBV7-2 to TRBJ2-1, with 11 bases aligning to TRBD2. This CDR3 is built from 13 residues. V gave up 5 bases and J gave up 8 bases; unmatched junction bases: 2. Germline CDR1 is SGHTA and CDR2 is FQGNSA. The CDR3 here is CASSRSGGDEQFF. The CDR3 DNA reads as TGTGCCAGCAGCCGTAGCGGGGGGGATGAGCAGTTCTTC. Looking up the rest from reference TRBV7-2 and TRBJ2-1 gives the full variable domain: GAGVSQSPSNKVTEKGKDVELRCDPISGHTALYWYRQSLGQGLEFLIYFQGNSAPDKSGLPSDRFSAERTGGSVSTLTIQRTQQEDSAVYLCASSRSGGDEQFFGPGTRLTVL.

This rearrangement joins TRBV2 to TRBJ2-1; D is possibly TRBD1 (5 bases). The germline CDR1 and CDR2 sequences are SNHLY and FYNNEI. This CDR3 comprises 15 residues. V was clipped by 4 bases and J by 7 bases, with 17 bases between them. DNA for the CDR3: TGTGCCAGCAGTGTTGACAGTAGCCTGGGAAATGAGCAGTTCTTC. Translated: CASSVDSSLGNEQFF.

The chain joins TRBV28 to TRBJ2-5, with D possibly matching TRBD1 (5 bases). The CDR3 length is 13 residues. CDR1 and CDR2 (germline): MDHEN, SYDVKM. Deletions cut 5 bases from V and 7 bases from J, with 14 bases between. In nucleotides, the CDR3 is TGTGCCAGCAGTACCCAGGGCTGGCGGACCCAGTACTTC. As protein: CASSTQGWRTQYF.

V is TRBV29-1 and J is TRBJ2-2, with 7 positions matching TRBD2. The V segment lost 7 bases and the J segment 5 bases; nucleotides outside the gene matches: 1. The germline CDR1 and CDR2 sequences are SQVTM and ANQGSEA. This CDR3 spans 11 amino acids. The CDR3 DNA sequence: TGCAGCGCCGGGGGGACCGGGGAGCTGTTTTTT. This encodes CSAGGTGELFF.

This chain joins TRBV19 and TRBJ2-1, with 9 bases matching TRBD2. CDR3 length equals 15 residues. Looked up from germline, CDR1 is LNHDA and CDR2 is SQIVND (reference sequence). J lost 9 bases, V lost 9 bases, and 15 bases had no gene match. In DNA, the CDR3 is TGTGCCAGCGGCGGGGGGGCAGATCCCTACGGTGAGCAGTTCTTC. Translation: CASGGGADPYGEQFF. Full variable domain (missing parts from reference TRBV19 and TRBJ2-1): DGGITQSPKYLFRKEGQNVTLSCEQNLNHDAMYWYRQDPGQGLRLIYYSQIVNDFQKGDIAEGYSVSREKKESFPLTVTSAQKNPTAFYLCASGGGADPYGEQFFGPGTRLTVL.

The chain is built from TRBV11-2 and TRBJ1-4, with 7 bases aligning to TRBD1. The germline V gene has CDR1 SGHAT and CDR2 FQNNGV. The CDR3 length is 13 residues. Trimming took 5 bases from V and 7 from J; bases not matched to a gene: 4. This CDR3 is CASSIRDSEKLFF. The CDR3 DNA sequence: TGTGCCAGCAGCATCCGGGACAGTGAAAAACTGTTTTTT.

V gene TRBV10-3 combines with J gene TRBJ2-1, with TRBD2 identical over 12 bases. CDR1 is ENHRY, CDR2 SYGVKD, per germline. The V segment lost 2 bases and the J segment 2 bases; nucleotides outside the gene matches: 1. CDR3 length: 16 amino acids. CDR3 DNA: TGTGCCATCAGTGAGGCTAGCGGGGGGGCCTACAATGAGCAGTTCTTC. Protein sequence: CAISEASGGAYNEQFF.

The V gene is TRBV5-4, the J gene TRBJ2-3; TRBD2 matches 8 bases. The germline V gene encodes CDR1 SGHNT and CDR2 YYREEE (reference sequence). V gave up 7 bases and J gave up 3 bases; unmatched junction bases: 16. The CDR3 has 17 amino acids. The CDR3 reads CASHPQSGSWGTDTQYF. The DNA of the CDR3 is TGTGCCAGCCATCCTCAGAGCGGGAGCTGGGGTACAGATACGCAGTATTTT.

The J gene is TRBJ1-1, the V gene TRBV5-5; 9 nucleotides match TRBD1. CDR1 and CDR2 from the germline V gene are SGHKS and YYEKEE (reference sequence). This CDR3 contains 15 residues. After removal of 0 bases from V and 4 bases from J, the junction contained 4 bases not matched to a gene. The CDR3 nucleotides are TGTGCCAGCAGCTTGGTGGGACAGGGTTTCACTGAAGCTTTCTTT. Translation gives CASSLVGQGFTEAFF.

The V and J genes are TRBV27 and TRBJ2-1; 8 bases agree with TRBD1. This CDR3 is built from 13 residues. V shed 5 bases, J shed 7 bases, and the junction held 4 bases outside the gene matches. Germline assignment: CDR1 MNHEY and CDR2 SMNVEV (reference sequence). The CDR3 coding sequence is TGTGCCAGCAGTACCGACAGGGGAAATGAGCAGTTCTTC. It encodes CASSTDRGNEQFF.

This chain uses TRBV7-9 with TRBJ2-5; a weak D match, TRBD2 (5 bases). Looked up from germline, CDR1 is SEHNR and CDR2 is FQNEAQ (reference sequence). The CDR3 sequence is 15 residues long. The V end lost 5 bases, the J end lost 1 base, and 14 bases lay between the germline ends. CDR3 residues: CASSPGLVVQETQYF. In DNA, the CDR3 is TGTGCCAGCAGCCCTGGACTGGTCGTCCAAGAGACCCAGTACTTC.

The chain employs TRBV2 and TRBJ1-4; 8 bases match TRBD1. The CDR3 is 15 amino acids. From germline, CDR1 is SNHLY and CDR2 FYNNEI. Trimming cost V 6 bases and J 5 bases; bases outside gene matches: 8. The CDR3 sequence: CASSRQGIMNEKLFF. In DNA form, the CDR3 reads TGTGCCAGCAGCCGACAGGGGATTATGAATGAAAAACTGTTTTTT.

This sequence joins TRBV27 and TRBJ2-1, with 11 positions matching TRBD2. The junction had 12 bases not matched to a gene; V was cut back by 7 bases and J by 10 bases. Germline CDR1 MNHEY, CDR2 SMNVEV (reference sequence). The CDR3 spans 15 residues. The CDR3 nucleotides are TGTGCCAGCACCACGATGGGACTAGCGGCCCCCGAGCAGTTCTTC. Translated: CASTTMGLAAPEQFF.